The rows below give T cell receptor beta chains drawn from one sample of a study of T cell repertoires in cytomegalovirus infection. What these receptors recognize is not known. TCRdb independently ran MiXCR on the reads; one entry per CDR3 protein. The sample records approximately 81,000 distinct CDR3 sequences, about 24% being singletons. Sample: CD8+ T cells from cultured PBMCs, taken from culture after CMV antigen stimulation. These receptors were taken from a human donor in good health (CMV status not recorded). Some clones in this sample may be carry-over from other donors' samples. The CDR3 runs from the conserved cysteine through the conserved F or W. Each record gives: D gene, clone size, J gene, V gene, CDR3 protein, CDR3 DNA. The D gene is left open where the match is weak. Size is omitted from some rows. Given values are once, few, many or a class for expanded clones.

>TRBD1|few|TRBJ2-5|TRBV7-6
CASSPTGSSRETQYF
TGTGCCAGCAGCCCGACAGGGTCGTCAAGAGAGACCCAGTACTTC
>-|-|TRBJ2-5|TRBV24-1
CATSEHRGETQYF
TGTGCCACCAGTGAGCACCGGGGAGAGACCCAGTACTTC
>-|many|TRBJ2-7|TRBV25-1
CASSSAGYEQYF
TGTGCCAGCAGCTCGGCCGGGTACGAGCAGTACTTC
>TRBD1|few|TRBJ2-1|TRBV7-9
CASSWTGNAYNEQFF
TGTGCCAGCAGCTGGACAGGGAACGCCTACAATGAGCAGTTCTTC
>TRBD1|-|TRBJ2-7|TRBV3-1
CASSQYWTGTFYEQYF
TGTGCCAGCAGCCAATATTGGACAGGGACTTTCTACGAGCAGTACTTC
>TRBD1|once|TRBJ1-1|TRBV23-1
CASSPPPDRANTEAFF
TGCGCCAGCAGTCCCCCCCCGGACAGGGCGAACACTGAAGCTTTCTTT
>TRBD2|few|TRBJ2-3|TRBV20-1
CSARGTSGTDTQYF
TGCAGTGCTAGAGGGACTAGCGGCACAGATACGCAGTATTTT
>-|-|TRBJ2-5|TRBV9
CASSANGAQETQYF
TGTGCCAGCAGCGCTAACGGGGCCCAAGAGACCCAGTACTTC
>-|few|TRBJ2-6|TRBV5-1
CASSWMAVGANVLTF
TGCGCCAGCAGCTGGATGGCCGTTGGGGCCAACGTCCTGACTTTC
>TRBD2|-|TRBJ2-7|TRBV27
CASSSGGGDIYEQYF
TGTGCCAGCAGTTCGGGGGGGGGCGACATCTACGAGCAGTACTTC
>TRBD2|-|TRBJ2-7|TRBV9
CASSVSGGSPYEQYF
TGTGCCAGCAGCGTTTCGGGGGGGAGCCCCTACGAGCAGTACTTC
>TRBD1|few|TRBJ1-1|TRBV28
CASSLRSGGQRNTEAFF
TGTGCCAGCAGTTTAAGGTCAGGGGGACAGCGGAACACTGAAGCTTTCTTT
>-|-|TRBJ1-1|TRBV29-1
CSAQGLEAFF
TGCAGCGCCCAGGGACTGGAAGCTTTCTTT
>-|few|TRBJ1-5|TRBV6-2/TRBV6-3
CASIDRSNQPQHF
TGTGCCAGCATAGACAGGAGCAATCAGCCCCAGCATTTT
>-|few|TRBJ1-5|TRBV19
CASTTRGRSNQPQHF
TGTGCCAGTACCACCCGTGGGAGGAGCAATCAGCCCCAGCATTTT
>TRBD2|many|TRBJ2-7|TRBV7-2
CASSLGTSGGRGEQYF
TGTGCCAGCAGCTTGGGTACTAGCGGGGGCCGCGGGGAGCAGTACTTC